The rows below give T cell receptor beta chains drawn from one sample of a study of cytomegalovirus exposure and HLA in healthy donors. Libraries were prepared by immunoSEQ multiplex PCR; TCRdb keeps only in-frame clonotypes and omits some of them. The ten most abundant clones cover about 5% of a sample with roughly 78,000 clones. Material for sequencing was PBMCs. These TCRs come from a man aged 35 to 55 in good health and CMV-seronegative. The CDR3 runs from the conserved cysteine through the conserved F or W. The order of the fields is V gene, D gene, J gene, CDR3 protein, CDR3 DNA. The D gene is left open where the match is weak.

v_call: TRBV5-5
d_call: TRBD2
j_call: TRBJ2-3
cdr3_aa: CASSLRLAGSTDTQYF
cdr3_nt: TGTGCCAGCAGCTTGCGGCTAGCGGGAAGCACAGATACGCAGTATTTT

v_call: TRBV4-3
d_call: TRBD1
j_call: TRBJ1-1
cdr3_aa: CASSQAPGTAMNTEAFF
cdr3_nt: TGCGCCAGCAGCCAGGCCCCCGGGACAGCGATGAACACTGAAGCTTTCTTT

v_call: TRBV19
d_call: TRBD2
j_call: TRBJ2-3
cdr3_aa: CASSMGREGSTDTQYF
cdr3_nt: TGTGCCAGTAGTATGGGCAGGGAGGGGAGCACAGATACGCAGTATTTT

v_call: TRBV30
d_call: TRBD2
j_call: TRBJ2-2
cdr3_aa: CAWRDGTSGIGELFF
cdr3_nt: TGTGCCTGGAGGGATGGGACTAGCGGGATCGGGGAGCTGTTTTTT

v_call: TRBV7-2
d_call: -
j_call: TRBJ2-1
cdr3_aa: CASSTLRGAYNEQFF
cdr3_nt: TGTGCCAGCAGTACTCTCAGGGGCGCCTACAATGAGCAGTTCTTC

v_call: TRBV7-9
d_call: -
j_call: TRBJ1-4
cdr3_aa: CASSLETGSTNEKLFF
cdr3_nt: TGTGCCAGCAGCTTAGAGACAGGCTCAACTAATGAAAAACTGTTTTTT

v_call: TRBV27
d_call: TRBD1
j_call: TRBJ2-7
cdr3_aa: CASRWGQGTYEQYF
cdr3_nt: TGTGCCAGCCGCTGGGGACAGGGTACCTACGAGCAGTACTTC

v_call: TRBV5-6
d_call: TRBD1
j_call: TRBJ1-1
cdr3_aa: CASSRQGPSVGAFF
cdr3_nt: TGTGCCAGCAGCCGACAGGGGCCTTCAGTAGGAGCTTTCTTT

v_call: TRBV10-3
d_call: -
j_call: TRBJ1-5
cdr3_aa: CAISREYSNQPQHF
cdr3_nt: TGTGCCATCAGTCGGGAATATAGCAATCAGCCCCAGCATTTT

v_call: TRBV6-5
d_call: TRBD2
j_call: TRBJ2-5
cdr3_aa: CASSPGLAGSETQYF
cdr3_nt: TGTGCCAGCAGCCCGGGACTAGCGGGATCTGAGACCCAGTACTTC

v_call: TRBV7-6
d_call: TRBD1
j_call: TRBJ1-4
cdr3_aa: CASSAGRGLEKLFF
cdr3_nt: TGTGCCAGCAGCGCCGGCAGGGGGCTTGAAAAACTGTTTTTT

v_call: TRBV9
d_call: TRBD1
j_call: TRBJ1-1
cdr3_aa: CASSVAGTGGTEAFF
cdr3_nt: TGTGCCAGCAGCGTAGCTGGGACAGGGGGCACTGAAGCTTTCTTT

v_call: TRBV2
d_call: TRBD1
j_call: TRBJ2-7
cdr3_aa: CASTISGGLSEQYF
cdr3_nt: TGTGCCAGCACTATTTCAGGGGGCCTCTCCGAGCAGTACTTC

v_call: TRBV6-5
d_call: -
j_call: TRBJ2-7
cdr3_aa: CASSYGAGVEQYF
cdr3_nt: TGTGCCAGCAGTTACGGCGCAGGGGTCGAGCAGTACTTC

v_call: TRBV10-2
d_call: -
j_call: TRBJ1-1
cdr3_aa: CASSGSYTEAFF
cdr3_nt: TGCGCCAGCAGCGGGTCCTACACTGAAGCTTTCTTT

v_call: TRBV4-1
d_call: -
j_call: TRBJ1-2
cdr3_aa: CASSQGTEYYGYTF
cdr3_nt: TGCGCCAGCAGCCAAGGGACAGAATACTATGGCTACACCTTC

v_call: TRBV9
d_call: -
j_call: TRBJ2-4
cdr3_aa: CASSVAADSKNIQYF
cdr3_nt: TGTGCCAGCAGCGTAGCGGCGGATTCCAAAAACATTCAGTACTTC

v_call: TRBV6-1
d_call: -
j_call: TRBJ1-5
cdr3_aa: CASSEMGWGGTNQPQHF
cdr3_nt: TGTGCCAGCAGTGAAATGGGGTGGGGGGGTACCAATCAGCCCCAGCATTTT

v_call: TRBV30
d_call: -
j_call: TRBJ1-5
cdr3_aa: CAWSAGGNQPQHF
cdr3_nt: TGTGCCTGGAGTGCAGGGGGCAATCAGCCCCAGCATTTT